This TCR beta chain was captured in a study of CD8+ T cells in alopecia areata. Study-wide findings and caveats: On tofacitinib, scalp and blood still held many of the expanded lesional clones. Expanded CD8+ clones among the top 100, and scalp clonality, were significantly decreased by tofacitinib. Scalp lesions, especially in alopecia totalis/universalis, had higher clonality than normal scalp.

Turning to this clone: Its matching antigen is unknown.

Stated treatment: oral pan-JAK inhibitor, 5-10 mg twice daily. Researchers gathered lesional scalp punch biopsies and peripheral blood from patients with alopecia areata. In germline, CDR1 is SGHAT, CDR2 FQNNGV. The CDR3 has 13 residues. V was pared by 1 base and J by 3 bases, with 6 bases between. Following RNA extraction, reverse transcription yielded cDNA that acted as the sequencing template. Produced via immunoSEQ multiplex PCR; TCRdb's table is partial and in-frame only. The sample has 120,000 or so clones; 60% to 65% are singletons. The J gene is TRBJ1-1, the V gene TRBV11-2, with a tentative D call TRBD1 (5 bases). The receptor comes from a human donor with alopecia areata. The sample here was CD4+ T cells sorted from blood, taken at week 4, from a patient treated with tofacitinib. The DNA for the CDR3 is TGTGCCAGCAGCTTAGTCAGGGACACTGAAGCTTTCTTT. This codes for CASSLVRDTEAFF.